This is a list of T cell receptor beta chains from one sample in a study of somatic mutations in cytotoxic T cells in rheumatoid arthritis. The data were produced by immunoSEQ multiplex PCR, yet TCRdb's version contains in-frame clones alone and is incomplete. The sample lists around 18,000 clones, 75% to 90% seen once, with over 12% in the top ten. The sample taken for sequencing was CD8+ T cells sorted from blood. The source is an adult with rheumatoid arthritis. CDR3s include the opening cysteine and the closing phenylalanine or tryptophan. Each record gives: clone size, D gene, V gene, J gene, CDR3 protein, CDR3 DNA. The D gene is left open where the match is weak. The size field is filled for only some rows; it gives once, few, many or a size class.

size: NA; D: TRBD2; V: TRBV9; J: TRBJ2-5; CDR3: CASSVQRGGRETQYF; DNA: TGTGCCAGCAGCGTCCAGCGGGGGGGCAGGGAGACCCAGTACTTC
size: NA; D: NA; V: TRBV2; J: TRBJ2-1; CDR3: CASSERLASGNEQFF; DNA: TGTGCCAGCAGTGAAAGGCTAGCATCGGGCAATGAGCAGTTCTTC
size: NA; D: NA; V: TRBV10-3; J: TRBJ2-5; CDR3: CASSETDGPTETQYF; DNA: TGTGCCAGCAGTGAGACGGACGGCCCCACAGAGACCCAGTACTTC
size: NA; D: NA; V: TRBV28; J: TRBJ2-1; CDR3: CASSPPTRGGDEQFF; DNA: TGTGCCAGCAGTCCGCCCACTAGGGGAGGCGATGAGCAGTTCTTC
size: NA; D: TRBD2; V: TRBV7-9; J: TRBJ2-1; CDR3: CASSLPSVPSGGYNEQFF; DNA: TGTGCCAGCAGCTTACCTAGCGTTCCTAGCGGGGGGTACAATGAGCAGTTCTTC
size: NA; D: NA; V: TRBV27; J: TRBJ1-2; CDR3: CASSSYSGVPGYTF; DNA: TGTGCCAGCAGTTCCTATTCAGGGGTTCCTGGCTACACCTTC
size: NA; D: TRBD2; V: TRBV7-8; J: TRBJ2-1; CDR3: CASRKPGGGVDGNEQFF; DNA: TGTGCCAGCAGAAAGCCGGGCGGGGGGGTGGATGGCAATGAGCAGTTCTTC
size: NA; D: TRBD1; V: TRBV7-9; J: TRBJ2-2; CDR3: CASSIRQGYNDPGELFF; DNA: TGTGCCAGCAGCATCAGACAGGGTTACAATGATCCCGGGGAGCTGTTTTTT
size: NA; D: NA; V: TRBV11-2; J: TRBJ2-4; CDR3: CASPPACESKNIQYF; DNA: TGTGCCAGTCCCCCGGCCTGTGAGTCAAAAAACATTCAGTACTTC
size: NA; D: NA; V: TRBV7-3; J: TRBJ2-1; CDR3: CASSPDPYNEQFF; DNA: TGTGCCAGCAGCCCGGACCCCTACAATGAGCAGTTCTTC
size: few; D: NA; V: TRBV9; J: TRBJ2-3; CDR3: CASSPRPGYYTDTQYF; DNA: TGTGCCAGCAGCCCAAGGCCGGGCTACTACACAGATACGCAGTATTTT
size: NA; D: TRBD1; V: TRBV4-1; J: TRBJ1-1; CDR3: CASSQGQGRNEAFF; DNA: TGCGCCAGCAGCCAAGGACAGGGGAGGAATGAAGCTTTCTTT
size: NA; D: TRBD2; V: TRBV28; J: TRBJ2-3; CDR3: CKSGRASPDTQYF; DNA: TGTAAAAGCGGGAGGGCCTCCCCAGATACGCAGTATTTT
size: NA; D: NA; V: TRBV6-6; J: TRBJ1-5; CDR3: CASSYSFSGLEPQHF; DNA: TGTGCCAGCAGTTACTCGTTTTCTGGTTTGGAGCCCCAGCATTTT